The T cell receptor (beta chain) under discussion was sequenced for a study of blood T cell repertoires in COVID-19. About the research overall: PBMCs, B-cell-depleted T cells, or T cells were the source of the cDNA or gDNA that made up the material.

In the original processing: Amplification of reference gene primers was used by the study to estimate nucleated cell counts. Clones were read by immunoSEQ multiplex PCR, and TCRdb kept only the in-frame ones, dropping some. That table furnishes V, J and clone size, whereas the DNA furnished D and trimming. The sample records some 70,000 clones, roughly four fifths being singletons. The TCR sequence derives from a woman aged 70-85 years with acute or convalescent COVID-19. The sample comprised peripheral blood.

The CDR3 DNA sequence: TGTGCCACCAGCCCTAGCGGCCCCACAGATACGCAGTATTTT. The encoded protein is CATSPSGPTDTQYF. The chain couples TRBV15 to TRBJ2-3; 7 positions match TRBD2. This CDR3 contains 14 residues. CDR1 is LNHNV, CDR2 YYDKDF, per germline (reference sequence). J gave up 2 bases and V 5 bases, and 4 bases lay outside the gene matches.